This T cell receptor (beta chain) was identified during a study of HIV-infected children after antiretroviral therapy interruption. The treatment: PENTA 11 planned treatment interruption arm or continuous ART arm. Many counts were recorded for this clonotype. Its matching antigen is unknown. Study-level results: Naive CD4+ Gini coefficient rose by interruption end, suggesting clonal expansion.

RNA-based 3' RACE libraries used unique molecular identifiers. TCRdb called the 3' RACE reads again in MiXCR, with one record for every CDR3 protein. The data contain roughly 46,000 distinct CDR3 sequences, approximately 4.3% of them singletons. The CDR3 loop spans 13 amino acids. Trimming left V 2 bases short and J 5 bases short, with 9 bases between. CDR1 and CDR2 (germline): SGHVT, SQSDAQ. This TCR was recovered from a pool of human donors with HIV. Here the sequenced sample was CD45RA+ CD4+ T cells from PBMCs, pooled from several time points, taken from a donor given antiretroviral therapy, either interrupted or continuous. Regarding subset: naive CD4+ CD45RA+ CD45RO- T cells. The chain employs TRBV7-4 and TRBJ1-1; D gene ambiguous. CDR3 DNA: TGTGCCAGCAGCTTAAGGGAAAAAACTGAAGCTTTCTTT. Translation: CASSLREKTEAFF.